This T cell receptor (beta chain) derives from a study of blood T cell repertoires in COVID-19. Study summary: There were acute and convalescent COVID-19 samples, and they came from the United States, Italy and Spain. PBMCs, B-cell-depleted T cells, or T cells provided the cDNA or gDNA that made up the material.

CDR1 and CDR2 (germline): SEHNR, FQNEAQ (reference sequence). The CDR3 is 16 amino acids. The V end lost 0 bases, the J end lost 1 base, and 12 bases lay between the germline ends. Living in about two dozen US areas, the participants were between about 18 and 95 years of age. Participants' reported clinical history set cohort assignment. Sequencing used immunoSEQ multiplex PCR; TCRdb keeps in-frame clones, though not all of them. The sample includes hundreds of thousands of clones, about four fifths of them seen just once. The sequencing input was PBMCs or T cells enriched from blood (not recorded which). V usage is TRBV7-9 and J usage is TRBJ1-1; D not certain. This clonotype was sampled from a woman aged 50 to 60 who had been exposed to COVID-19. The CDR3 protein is CASSLARAGGNTEAFF. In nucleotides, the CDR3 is TGTGCCAGCAGCTTAGCTCGCGCGGGAGGGAACACTGAAGCTTTCTTT.